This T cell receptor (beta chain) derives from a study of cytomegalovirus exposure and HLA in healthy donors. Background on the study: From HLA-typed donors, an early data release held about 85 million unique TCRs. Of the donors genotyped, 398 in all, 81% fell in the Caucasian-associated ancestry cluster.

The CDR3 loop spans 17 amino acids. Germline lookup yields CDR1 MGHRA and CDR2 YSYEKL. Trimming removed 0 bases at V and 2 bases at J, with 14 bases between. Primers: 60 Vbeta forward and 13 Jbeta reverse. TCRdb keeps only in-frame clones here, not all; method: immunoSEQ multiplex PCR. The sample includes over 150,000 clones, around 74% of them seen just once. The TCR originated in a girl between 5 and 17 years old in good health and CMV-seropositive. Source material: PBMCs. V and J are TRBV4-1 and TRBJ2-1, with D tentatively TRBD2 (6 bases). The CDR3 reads CASSQEPTSRAYNEQFF. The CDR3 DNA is TGCGCCAGCAGCCAAGAGCCCACTAGCAGAGCCTACAATGAGCAGTTCTTC.